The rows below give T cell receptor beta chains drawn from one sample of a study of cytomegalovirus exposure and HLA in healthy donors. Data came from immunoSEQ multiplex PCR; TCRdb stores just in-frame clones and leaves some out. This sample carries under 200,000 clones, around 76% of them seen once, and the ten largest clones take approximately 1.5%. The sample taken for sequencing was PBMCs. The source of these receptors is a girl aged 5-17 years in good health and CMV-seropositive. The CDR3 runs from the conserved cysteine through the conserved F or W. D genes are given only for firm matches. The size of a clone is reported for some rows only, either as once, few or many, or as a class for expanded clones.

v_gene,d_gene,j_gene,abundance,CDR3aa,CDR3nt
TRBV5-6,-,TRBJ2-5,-,CASSLDSGAQYF,TGTGCCAGCAGCTTGGACTCGGGGGCCCAGTACTTC
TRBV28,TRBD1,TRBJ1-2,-,CASRNYRDRDDNYGYTF,TGTGCCAGCAGGAATTACCGGGACAGGGACGATAACTATGGCTACACCTTC
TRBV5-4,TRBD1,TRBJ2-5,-,CASSPGQGARETQYF,TGTGCCAGCAGCCCAGGACAGGGGGCGCGAGAGACCCAGTACTTC
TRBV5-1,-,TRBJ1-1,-,CASSLTPPGAEAFF,TGCGCCAGCAGCCTGACACCACCGGGGGCTGAAGCTTTCTTT
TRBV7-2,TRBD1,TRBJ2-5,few,CASSLAGTGVETQYF,TGTGCCAGCAGCTTAGCGGGGACAGGGGTAGAGACCCAGTACTTC
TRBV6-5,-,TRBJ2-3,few,CASSYGRASSTDTQYF,TGTGCCAGCAGTTATGGCAGGGCCTCAAGCACAGATACGCAGTATTTT
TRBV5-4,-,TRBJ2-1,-,CASSSSGTVDNEQFF,TGTGCCAGCAGCTCCTCAGGTACGGTAGACAATGAGCAGTTCTTC
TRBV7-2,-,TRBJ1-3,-,CASSHPPGSGNTIYF,TGTGCCAGCAGTCACCCCCCGGGCTCTGGAAACACCATATATTTT
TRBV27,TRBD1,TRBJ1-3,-,CASLLRDRGDVRGNTIYF,TGTGCCAGTCTTCTCCGGGACAGGGGGGATGTAAGGGGAAACACCATATATTTT
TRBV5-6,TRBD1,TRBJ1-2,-,CASSLAPGQGSFGYTF,TGTGCCAGCAGCTTGGCTCCGGGACAGGGGAGTTTTGGCTACACCTTC
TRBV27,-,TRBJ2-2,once,CASSLLGPGIPNTGELFF,TGTGCCAGCAGTTTACTGGGTCCAGGGATACCGAACACCGGGGAGCTGTTTTTT
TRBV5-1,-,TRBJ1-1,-,CASSFLVRDTNTEAFF,TGCGCCAGCAGCTTCCTTGTCCGGGACACGAACACTGAAGCTTTCTTT
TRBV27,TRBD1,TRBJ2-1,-,CASSSRPGGGGEQFF,TGTGCCAGCAGTTCCCGCCCAGGGGGTGGGGGTGAGCAGTTCTTC
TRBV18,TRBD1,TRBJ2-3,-,CASSRDRGTDTQYF,TGTGCCAGCTCACGGGACAGGGGCACAGATACGCAGTATTTT
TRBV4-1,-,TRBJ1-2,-,CASSQAPGLNYGYTF,TGCGCCAGCAGCCAAGCCCCGGGACTTAACTATGGCTACACCTTC